The 32 T cell receptor beta chains listed next were all sequenced from one sample in a study of T and B cells in COVID-19 patients. Multiplex PCR with BIOMED2 TRB-A/B primer pools amplified TRB rearrangements. TCRdb processed the multiplex PCR reads anew with MiXCR; each CDR3 protein has one entry. The repertoire has fewer than 5,000 distinct CDR3 sequences, 33% of them found once; the top ten carry about 24%. Blood genomic DNA input for TRB amplification was roughly 250-500 ng. Sequences were obtained from blood. The receptors were gathered from a human donor who had recovered from COVID-19.

This clonotype is medium-sized within its sample. The chain recombines TRBV15 with TRBJ2-7; 8 bases agree with TRBD2. The CDR3 runs to 16 residues. Germline loops: CDR1 LNHNV, CDR2 YYDKDF (reference sequence). J gave up 7 bases and V 0 bases, and 11 bases lay outside the gene matches. The CDR3 sequence: CATSREYSGNLGEQYF. CDR3 DNA sequence: TGTGCCACCAGCAGAGAGTATAGCGGGAACCTAGGAGAGCAGTACTTC.

Comments on this clonotype: One junction end disagrees with the germline gene, perhaps due to a read error. The CDR3 loop reads CASSQDVGDSGELFF. The CDR3 DNA sequence: TGTGCCAGCAGCCAAGATGTGGGGGATAGCGGGGAGCTGTTTTTT. The V and J genes are TRBV4-3 and TRBJ2-2; D is perhaps TRBD1 or TRBD2 (5 bases each). The germline CDR1 and CDR2 sequences are LGHNA and YSLEER. CDR3 length equals 15 residues.

V is TRBV6-5 and J is TRBJ1-1; D is possibly TRBD1 (5 bases). The length of the CDR3 is 14 residues. CDR1 is MNHEY, CDR2 SVGAGI, per germline. V shed 6 bases and J shed 5 bases, with 16 bases lying between them. The CDR3 nucleotides are TGTGCCAGCAGCACGGTCGAAGGGGTGACTGAAGCTTTCTTT. This encodes CASSTVEGVTEAFF.

Within the sample, this clonotype is large. The chain carries TRBV29-1 and TRBJ2-7; TRBD2 agrees at 8 bases. The CDR3 spans 12 residues. Germline CDR1 and CDR2: SQVTM and ANQGSEA. Unmatched junction bases numbered 7, after V lost 7 bases and J lost 5 bases. The CDR3 coding sequence is TGCAGCGCCAGCAACGGGAGGGACGAGCAGTACTTC. Translated: CSASNGRDEQYF.

This chain joins TRBV5-4 and TRBJ1-2; D not certain. This CDR3 region has 14 residues. The germline CDR1 and CDR2 sequences are SGHNT and YYREEE (reference sequence). V was clipped by 4 bases and J by 6 bases, with 16 bases between them. CDR3: CASSPAGREDGYTF. In DNA, the CDR3 is TGTGCCAGCAGCCCCGCGGGGAGGGAAGATGGCTACACCTTC.

Worth noting for this clonotype: A much larger clone lies one base from this, so it may be a read error. The CDR3 sequence: CSGAQGDINEKYF. The CDR3 coding sequence is TGCAGCGGTGCACAGGGGGATATTAACGAGAAGTACTTC. V usage is TRBV29-1 and J usage is TRBJ2-7, with 8 bases identical to TRBD1. CDR1 SQVTM and CDR2 ANQGSEA come from the germline V gene. The length of the CDR3 is 13 residues.

The genes are TRBV15 and TRBJ1-5; D is perhaps TRBD1 (5 bases). There are 13 residues in the CDR3. Trimming pared 3 bases from V and 3 bases from J, leaving 6 bases between. CDR1 and CDR2 from the germline V gene are LNHNV and YYDKDF (reference sequence). CDR3 sequence (DNA): TGTGCCACCAGCAGGGACAACAATCAGCCCCAGCATTTT. Its protein product is CATSRDNNQPQHF.

The rearrangement links TRBV5-1 to TRBJ2-1; D remains ambiguous. Germline V gene data show CDR1 as SGHRS and CDR2 as YFSETQ. V lost 4 bases and J lost 0, with 8 bases in between. This CDR3 comprises 14 residues. The CDR3 coding sequence is TGCGCCAGCAGCCCCACGAGCTCCTACAATGAGCAGTTCTTC. Its protein is CASSPTSSYNEQFF. The full variable domain, completed using reference TRBV5-1 and TRBJ2-1, is KAGVTQTPRYLIKTRGQQVTLSCSPISGHRSVSWYQQTPGQGLQFLFEYFSETQRNKGNFPGRFSGRQFSNSRSEMNVSTLELGDSALYLCASSPTSSYNEQFFGPGTRLTVL.

This clonotype was found a few times. The V call is TRBV7-6, the J call TRBJ2-7; the D is unclear. This CDR3 comprises 14 residues. V was clipped by 1 base and J by 2 bases, with 9 bases between them. The V gene's germline CDR1 is SGHVS and CDR2 FNYEAQ. CDR3 nucleotide sequence: TGTGCCAGCAGCTTAGGCGCCCAAGCCTACGAGCAGTACTTC. Translating it yields CASSLGAQAYEQYF.

J is TRBJ2-2 and V is TRBV20-1; no clear D. V lost 6 bases and J 1 base, leaving 9 bases between the germline ends. This CDR3 is built from 13 residues. Germline V CDR1 and CDR2: DFQATT, SNEGSKA (reference sequence). CDR3 DNA: TGCAGTGCCCTCCTGGGGAACACCGGGGAGCTGTTTTTT. This codes for CSALLGNTGELFF.

V usage is TRBV6-1 and J usage is TRBJ1-4; 10 positions match TRBD1. The V gene end was trimmed by 7 bases and the J gene end by 0 bases; junction bases not matched to a gene: 2. This CDR3 is 15 amino acids long. Per the germline V gene, CDR1 is MNHNS and CDR2 is SASEGT. The DNA of the CDR3 is TGTGCCAGCAAGGGACAGGGGCCAACTAATGAAAAACTGTTTTTT. This codes for CASKGQGPTNEKLFF.

This clonotype is labeled as medium-sized. The chain links TRBV6-5 to TRBJ2-7; TRBD1 or TRBD2 may be the D gene (5 bases each). Trimming shortened V by 8 bases and J by 0 bases, and 11 bases separated the two germline ends. The CDR3 consists of 13 residues. Germline CDR1 MNHEY, CDR2 SVGAGI. CDR3 in DNA: TGTGCCAGCCGACGGGGCGTCTCCTACGAGCAGTACTTC. Protein sequence: CASRRGVSYEQYF.

The chain carries TRBV6-5 and TRBJ1-1; TRBD1 aligns across 8 bases. The CDR3 sequence is 12 residues long. The junction had 0 bases not matched to a gene; V was cut back by 2 bases and J by 7 bases. CDR1 is MNHEY, CDR2 SVGAGI, per germline. CDR3 coding DNA: TGTGCCAGCAGTTACGGGACAGGTGAAGCTTTCTTT. It is translated as CASSYGTGEAFF.

The table lists this clonotype with a count of one. This chain joins TRBV5-5 and TRBJ2-5; D may be TRBD1 or TRBD2 (5 bases each). CDR3 length equals 13 residues. Germline V CDR1 and CDR2: SGHKS, YYEKEE (reference sequence). Between the trimmed V and J ends, which lost 4 bases and 5 bases, there was a span of 12 bases. In nucleotides, the CDR3 is TGTGCCAGCAGCGCCAGGGAGCGGGAGACCCAGTACTTC. It is translated as CASSARERETQYF. Full variable domain (outside the CDR3, taken from reference TRBV5-5 and TRBJ2-5): DAGVTQSPTHLIKTRGQQVTLRCSPISGHKSVSWYQQVLGQGPQFIFQYYEKEERGRGNFPDRFSARQFPNYSSELNVNALLLGDSALYLCASSARERETQYFGPGTRLLVL.

V and J are TRBV13 and TRBJ1-1, with D unresolved. Trimming cost V 0 bases and J 4 bases, with 12 bases left between them. The CDR3 spans 15 residues. Germline CDR1 and CDR2: PRHDT and FYEKMQ (reference sequence). As DNA, the CDR3 is TGTGCCAGCAGCTTAGGGGCCCGAGTTCTCACTGAAGCTTTCTTT. As protein: CASSLGARVLTEAFF.

This clonotype was recorded a few times. The gene calls are TRBV6-1 and TRBJ1-4, with 8 nucleotides matching TRBD1. Germline-derived CDR1 and CDR2 are MNHNS and SASEGT. This CDR3 has 16 residues. V dropped 4 bases and J dropped 3; count of bases not matched to a gene: 7. As DNA, the CDR3 is TGTGCCAGCAGTGTGGACAGGGTCAGGGCTAATGAAAAACTGTTTTTT. Translating gives CASSVDRVRANEKLFF.

This clonotype was picked up a small number of times. This chain uses TRBV7-9 with TRBJ2-1; TRBD2 matches at 7 bases. With 5 bases clipped from V and 5 bases from J, the junction kept 30 bases outside the gene matches. The CDR3 runs to 22 residues. Per germline, CDR1 SEHNR and CDR2 FQNEAQ (reference sequence). The CDR3 region is CASSPTGNTIVRAGFGHNEQFF. CDR3 DNA sequence: TGTGCCAGCAGCCCCACGGGGAATACGATCGTAAGAGCGGGATTTGGTCACAATGAGCAGTTCTTC.

On this clonotype itself: The junction and the germline gene differ at one end; a read error may be behind it. The rearrangement joins TRBV29-1 to TRBJ1-1, with D unclear. Germline loops: CDR1 SQVTM, CDR2 ANQGSEA. CDR3 size: 15 residues. The CDR3 DNA follows: TGCAGCGTCATGGCTGGGTGGGGAATGAACACTGAAGATTTCTTT. As protein: CSVMAGWGMNTEDFF.

This clonotype is termed large. The chain uses TRBV29-1 and TRBJ2-3, with 9 nucleotides matching TRBD1. Germline CDR1 SQVTM, CDR2 ANQGSEA. The V segment lost 3 bases and the J segment 1 base; nucleotides outside the gene matches: 11. This CDR3 spans 17 amino acids. This CDR3 reads CSVEQGQGIFGTDTQYF. The CDR3 bases are TGCAGCGTTGAGCAGGGACAGGGCATTTTTGGCACAGATACGCAGTATTTT.

In its sample, this clonotype was seen a few times. V and J are TRBV30 and TRBJ1-1; D possibly corresponds to TRBD1 (6 bases). The CDR3 spans 15 residues. Germline values: CDR1 GTSNPN, CDR2 SVGIG (reference sequence). With 3 bases removed from V and 12 bases from J, the gap between germline ends came to 26 bases. The CDR3 region has the DNA TGTGCCTGGAGCCGGGGGGGAGTTCGACAGGAGATCACTTTCTTT. Its translation: CAWSRGGVRQEITFF.

The chain uses TRBV6-1 and TRBJ2-5, with D hard to call. Germline V gene sequence: CDR1 MNHNS, CDR2 SASEGT. The CDR3 is 12 amino acids. Deletions cut 6 bases from V and 2 bases from J, with 7 bases between. DNA for the CDR3: TGTGCCAGCAGCTTGAATCAAGAGACCCAGTACTTC. It translates to CASSLNQETQYF.

This clonotype is large (0.1 to 1%). The chain employs TRBV29-1 and TRBJ2-1; 9 positions agree with TRBD2. CDR1 is SQVTM and CDR2 is ANQGSEA in the germline V gene. The CDR3 sequence is 16 residues long. Trimming removed 6 bases from V and 0 bases from J; junction bases left unmatched: 9. The CDR3 is CSVSVSSGSSYNEQFF. The CDR3 DNA reads TGCAGCGTGTCCGTTAGTAGCGGGAGCTCCTACAATGAGCAGTTCTTC.

This clonotype has just a few counts. V and J are TRBV6-1 and TRBJ2-5; D is uncertain. CDR1 is MNHNS, CDR2 SASEGT, per germline. V was pared by 2 bases and J by 7 bases, with 11 bases between. This CDR3 contains 13 residues. CDR3: CASSESISSTQYF. The DNA of the CDR3 is TGTGCCAGCAGTGAAAGCATAAGTTCGACCCAGTACTTC.

The chain uses TRBV19 and TRBJ1-2, with D tentatively TRBD1 (5 bases). CDR1 is LNHDA and CDR2 is SQIVND in the germline V gene (reference sequence). V was pared by 8 bases and J by 4 bases, with 17 bases between. The length of the CDR3 is 14 residues. This chain's CDR3 is CASASAGTAYGYTF. As DNA, the CDR3 is TGTGCCAGTGCCTCCGCCGGGACGGCCTATGGCTACACCTTC.

This clonotype is medium-sized by share. This chain connects TRBV19 to TRBJ2-6, with 9 nucleotides matching TRBD2. V dropped 2 bases and J dropped 1; count of bases not matched to a gene: 6. Germline CDR1 is LNHDA and CDR2 is SQIVND (reference sequence). The length of the CDR3 is 18 residues. CDR3 amino acids: CASSIRLAGVSGANVLTF. In DNA form, the CDR3 reads TGTGCCAGTAGTATAAGGTTAGCGGGAGTATCTGGGGCCAACGTCCTGACTTTC.

J is TRBJ1-2 and V is TRBV7-2; D is unclear. Germline lookup yields CDR1 SGHTA and CDR2 FQGNSA. The CDR3 runs to 13 residues. The V end lost 5 bases, the J end lost 3 bases, and 10 bases lay between the germline ends. The CDR3 DNA reads as TGTGCCAGCAGCCCAGGACGGGACTATGGCTACACCTTC. It translates to CASSPGRDYGYTF.

This clonotype was detected a few times. The chain is built from TRBV6-1 and TRBJ2-3; D is perhaps TRBD1 (6 bases). CDR1 is MNHNS and CDR2 is SASEGT in the germline V gene. The V gene lost 8 bases and the J gene lost 0 bases, with 12 bases spanning the gap. The CDR3 has 14 residues. The CDR3 reads CASWGTYSTDTQYF. As DNA, the CDR3 is TGTGCCAGCTGGGGGACATACAGCACAGATACGCAGTATTTT.

For this clonotype: One base away lies a much larger clone, so this may be a sequencing read error. The chain links TRBV19 to TRBJ2-1; 9 bases agree with TRBD1. Germline CDR1 and CDR2: LNHDA and SQIVND (reference sequence). This CDR3 spans 14 amino acids. CDR3 loop: CASNRDRDYNKQFF. In nucleotides, the CDR3 is TGTGCCAGCAACCGGGACAGGGACTACAATAAGCAGTTCTTC.

This rearrangement joins TRBV7-9 to TRBJ2-5, with 10 bases lining up with TRBD2. V dropped 4 bases and J dropped 5; count of bases not matched to a gene: 4. The CDR3 totals 14 residues. The germline V gene encodes CDR1 SEHNR and CDR2 FQNEAQ (reference sequence). The CDR3 protein is CASSSSGSRETQYF. The CDR3 DNA is TGTGCCAGCAGCTCTAGCGGGAGTAGGGAGACCCAGTACTTC.

The chain uses TRBV7-2 and TRBJ1-1; D may be TRBD1 (6 bases). Germline V CDR1 and CDR2: SGHTA, FQGNSA. Trimming left V 4 bases short and J 5 bases short, with 14 bases between. The CDR3 is made up of 14 amino acids. This chain's CDR3 is CASSSSQGRTEAFF. The CDR3 nucleotides read TGTGCCAGCAGCTCTTCCCAGGGGAGGACTGAAGCTTTCTTT.

Relative to its sample, this clonotype is medium-sized. The rearrangement uses TRBV6-5 and TRBJ2-3; D might be TRBD2 (6 bases). There are 15 residues in the CDR3. Germline V gene data show CDR1 as MNHEY and CDR2 as SVGAGI. Trimming stripped 4 bases from V and 0 bases from J, with 11 bases between. The DNA of the CDR3 is TGTGCCAGCAGTTTACGCGGGGCCAGCACAGATACGCAGTATTTT. Its protein product is CASSLRGASTDTQYF.

The chain links TRBV6-1 to TRBJ2-5; 11 bases map to TRBD1. From germline, CDR1 is MNHNS and CDR2 SASEGT. This CDR3 comprises 15 residues. V gave up 7 bases and J gave up 5 bases; unmatched junction bases: 9. The CDR3 sequence: CASTLDRGRRETQYF. As DNA, the CDR3 is TGTGCCAGCACTTTGGACAGGGGGCGCCGGGAGACCCAGTACTTC.